What follows describes a single T cell receptor (beta chain). The data were taken from a study of T cell changes during pregnancy in multiple sclerosis. Generated by immunoSEQ multiplex PCR, the TCRdb table keeps only in-frame clones and is missing some. The profile shows about 70,000 clones, approximately 94% of them singletons. The CDR3 has 14 amino acids. Germline-derived CDR1 and CDR2 are MDHEN and SYDVKM. Between the trimmed V and J ends, which lost 6 bases and 2 bases, there was a span of 13 bases. This chain joins TRBV28 and TRBJ1-2; the D gene is possibly TRBD1 (6 bases). This sequence originates from a female donor in good health, enrolled as a control in a pregnancy study. Sequences were derived from peripheral blood, sampled in the second trimester of pregnancy. CDR3 sequence: CASRPGQLNYGYTF. CDR3 coding DNA: TGTGCCAGCAGACCTGGACAGTTAAACTATGGCTACACCTTC.